These T cell receptor beta chains were read from a single sample in a study of graft-versus-host responses after intestinal transplantation. Antigen specificity for these receptors is unknown. Method: immunoSEQ multiplex PCR; TCRdb's copy keeps in-frame clones and lacks some. The sample lists around 100,000 clones; roughly 90% were seen once. The sequenced sample was unstimulated CD4+ T cells sorted from spleen or lymph node cells, obtained before transplant. These receptors were obtained from a human donor who was the organ donor for an intestinal transplant. The conserved cysteine and the conserved F or W are not part of the CDR3 here. Each record gives: CDR3 protein, V gene, J gene, clone size. Where a row states a size, it is once, few, many or the class of an expanded clone; other rows omit it.

cdr3_aa: ASSWDRDRKPYEQY
v_call: TRBV5-4
j_call: TRBJ2-7
clone_size: -

cdr3_aa: ASSADSYGYT
v_call: TRBV5-4
j_call: TRBJ1-2
clone_size: -

cdr3_aa: SVFLKQGYYGYT
v_call: TRBV29-1
j_call: TRBJ1-2
clone_size: -

cdr3_aa: ASSGQGWTNEKLF
v_call: TRBV6-1
j_call: TRBJ1-4
clone_size: -

cdr3_aa: ASRGGNYNEQF
v_call: TRBV5-1
j_call: TRBJ2-1
clone_size: -

cdr3_aa: AWRVGTEAF
v_call: TRBV30
j_call: TRBJ1-1
clone_size: -

cdr3_aa: ASNKPQGAGDQPQH
v_call: TRBV6-6
j_call: TRBJ1-5
clone_size: -

cdr3_aa: AARDRRGSTNSPLH
v_call: TRBV19
j_call: TRBJ1-6
clone_size: -

cdr3_aa: ASSPAHSGNTIY
v_call: TRBV5-1
j_call: TRBJ1-3
clone_size: -

cdr3_aa: ASSLQGARGSGYT
v_call: TRBV27
j_call: TRBJ1-2
clone_size: once

cdr3_aa: ASIAAPQGWGFGTQY
v_call: TRBV6-1
j_call: TRBJ2-3
clone_size: -

cdr3_aa: ASSDPGARF
v_call: TRBV2
j_call: TRBJ2-1
clone_size: -

cdr3_aa: SVEVPPSGELF
v_call: TRBV29-1
j_call: TRBJ2-2
clone_size: -

cdr3_aa: ASSPRAVSYTWRNEQF
v_call: TRBV7-2
j_call: TRBJ2-1
clone_size: -

cdr3_aa: ASSPAPQGHLYGYT
v_call: TRBV18
j_call: TRBJ1-2
clone_size: -

cdr3_aa: ASSFDPSGRETQY
v_call: TRBV6-1
j_call: TRBJ2-5
clone_size: -

cdr3_aa: ASSSGAGGQF
v_call: TRBV6-5
j_call: TRBJ2-1
clone_size: -

cdr3_aa: ASSPRRGPYEQY
v_call: TRBV7-6
j_call: TRBJ2-7
clone_size: once

cdr3_aa: ASSPGYNEQF
v_call: TRBV28
j_call: TRBJ2-1
clone_size: -

cdr3_aa: ASSQDRGRGVSPLH
v_call: TRBV4-1
j_call: TRBJ1-6
clone_size: -

cdr3_aa: AWSPALAGNTEAF
v_call: TRBV30
j_call: TRBJ1-1
clone_size: -

cdr3_aa: ACPTGAYGYT
v_call: TRBV30
j_call: TRBJ1-2
clone_size: -

cdr3_aa: ASSVGKDQPQH
v_call: TRBV6-1
j_call: TRBJ1-5
clone_size: -

cdr3_aa: ASSWTGGRATDTQY
v_call: TRBV11-2
j_call: TRBJ2-3
clone_size: -

cdr3_aa: ASRSSGAEIYGYT
v_call: TRBV6-1
j_call: TRBJ1-2
clone_size: -

cdr3_aa: AILTPSSGYT
v_call: TRBV28
j_call: TRBJ1-2
clone_size: -

cdr3_aa: ASTTGGRHNSPLH
v_call: TRBV6-5
j_call: TRBJ1-6
clone_size: once

cdr3_aa: ASSFYGQGSDTQY
v_call: TRBV5-1
j_call: TRBJ2-3
clone_size: -

cdr3_aa: ASSETQGFSYEQY
v_call: TRBV5-1
j_call: TRBJ2-7
clone_size: once

cdr3_aa: ATSRDPTVWYEQY
v_call: TRBV15
j_call: TRBJ2-7
clone_size: -

cdr3_aa: ASPHRVFSYGYT
v_call: TRBV7-3
j_call: TRBJ1-2
clone_size: -

cdr3_aa: ASTLGGGYGYT
v_call: TRBV28
j_call: TRBJ1-2
clone_size: -

cdr3_aa: ASSEAIGGEGADTQY
v_call: TRBV6-1
j_call: TRBJ2-3
clone_size: -

cdr3_aa: ASISPELYGYT
v_call: TRBV12-1
j_call: TRBJ1-2
clone_size: -

cdr3_aa: AWSVPHWTGLNTEAF
v_call: TRBV30
j_call: TRBJ1-1
clone_size: once

cdr3_aa: ASSLAGGPKF
v_call: TRBV28
j_call: TRBJ2-1
clone_size: -

cdr3_aa: ASSTAGGDWTQY
v_call: TRBV7-2
j_call: TRBJ2-5
clone_size: -

cdr3_aa: AWDTGTQTFATNEKLF
v_call: TRBV30
j_call: TRBJ1-4
clone_size: -

cdr3_aa: ASRYTGGAYEKLF
v_call: TRBV28
j_call: TRBJ1-4
clone_size: -

cdr3_aa: ASRSLRPPGQY
v_call: TRBV28
j_call: TRBJ2-7
clone_size: -

cdr3_aa: ASSVIPDPGNTIY
v_call: TRBV5-1
j_call: TRBJ1-3
clone_size: -

cdr3_aa: ASSVTGANVLT
v_call: TRBV25-1
j_call: TRBJ2-6
clone_size: -

cdr3_aa: ASSLGTGSLANYGYT
v_call: TRBV28
j_call: TRBJ1-2
clone_size: -

cdr3_aa: ASSFSAGGPGYEQY
v_call: TRBV6-5
j_call: TRBJ2-7
clone_size: -

cdr3_aa: ASSPGGSGGFAGEQY
v_call: TRBV9
j_call: TRBJ2-7
clone_size: -

cdr3_aa: ASSLGTGGSYGYT
v_call: TRBV5-4
j_call: TRBJ1-2
clone_size: -

cdr3_aa: ASIMIRGRTDTQY
v_call: TRBV28
j_call: TRBJ2-3
clone_size: -

cdr3_aa: ASSLQLVAKNIQY
v_call: TRBV7-9
j_call: TRBJ2-4
clone_size: -

cdr3_aa: AWSKLVWQY
v_call: TRBV30
j_call: TRBJ2-7
clone_size: -

cdr3_aa: AWSGNRDEQY
v_call: TRBV30
j_call: TRBJ2-7
clone_size: -

cdr3_aa: ASSLGLAGIDEQF
v_call: TRBV6-8
j_call: TRBJ2-1
clone_size: -

cdr3_aa: ASSLWGQGAKYEQY
v_call: TRBV28
j_call: TRBJ2-7
clone_size: once

cdr3_aa: ASSLGAQETQY
v_call: TRBV5-1
j_call: TRBJ2-5
clone_size: -

cdr3_aa: ASSGRGAVDTQY
v_call: TRBV9
j_call: TRBJ2-3
clone_size: -